Below are 7 T cell receptor beta chains sequenced from a single sample in a study of esophageal squamous cell carcinoma under preoperative chemotherapy. TCRdb re-derived calls from the PCR reads in MiXCR, one entry per CDR3 protein. The table records 5,000 to 7,500 distinct CDR3 sequences, 25% to 40% of them present only once. The time point here: before preoperative PTX-NDP chemotherapy. Sampling took place from a patient given preoperative chemotherapy. Receptor source: a human donor with esophageal squamous cell carcinoma. The donor label of this sample is uncertain.

There are many counts of this clonotype. The chain has TRBV6-1 and TRBJ1-2; possible D gene TRBD1, 5 bases. The V end was cut by 3 bases, the J end by 8 bases, with 22 bases between. The CDR3 covers 16 residues. Germline CDR1 reads MNHNS; CDR2 reads SASEGT. The CDR3 sequence: CASSDPPIDSHRGYTF. The DNA of the CDR3 is TGTGCCAGCAGTGATCCTCCCATCGACAGTCACCGGGGCTACACCTTC.

V is TRBV19 and J is TRBJ2-6; tentatively, D is TRBD2 (6 bases). Trimming shortened V by 3 bases and J by 1 base, and 7 bases separated the two germline ends. Looked up from germline, CDR1 is LNHDA and CDR2 is SQIVND (reference sequence). CDR3 length equals 15 residues. CDR3 protein: CASSIRESGANVLTF. CDR3 DNA: TGTGCCAGTAGTATTCGGGAGTCTGGGGCCAACGTCCTGACTTTC.

This clonotype came up many times. The chain uses TRBV7-8 and TRBJ2-4; D not certain. The assigned J gene may be wrong: the sequence end matches TRBJ2-5 better. Germline CDR1 reads SGHVS; CDR2 reads FQNEAQ. This CDR3 has 13 amino acids. CDR3 protein: CASSSDAQETQYF. CDR3 coding DNA: TGTGCCAGCAGCTCGGACGCGCAAGAGACCCAGTACTTC.

This clonotype is labeled medium-sized. This chain joins TRBV7-2 and TRBJ2-1, with a weak D call TRBD2 (5 bases). Gene TRBJ2-5 matches the end of the DNA better, so the J call may be wrong. Germline V CDR1 and CDR2: SGHTA, FQGNSA. CDR3 size: 11 residues. The CDR3, as DNA: TGTGCCAGCAGCCGAGGGCGCTCCCAGTACTTC. Translation gives CASSRGRSQYF.

This clonotype occurred many times. This chain uses TRBV27 with TRBJ2-5; D possibly corresponds to TRBD2 (6 bases). This CDR3 is built from 14 residues. Germline CDR1 MNHEY, CDR2 SMNVEV (reference sequence). V was cut by 5 bases and J by 5 bases, with 15 bases left in between. DNA of the CDR3: TGTGCCAGCAGTGCCCGGGGGTGGGGGGAGACCCAGTACTTC. Translated: CASSARGWGETQYF.

This rearrangement joins TRBV7-9 to TRBJ2-5, with 14 bases lining up with TRBD2. The closer fit of TRBJ2-7 to the DNA end suggests the J call may be wrong. Germline loops: CDR1 SEHNR, CDR2 FQNEAQ (reference sequence). The CDR3 sequence is 16 residues long. The CDR3 nucleotides are TGTGCCAGCAGCTTAGGGACTAGCGGGAGGCCGCACGAGCAGTACTTC. Amino acid sequence: CASSLGTSGRPHEQYF.

This clonotype came up many times. The chain carries TRBV11-3 and TRBJ2-5; 8 bases map to TRBD2. The germline V gene has CDR1 SGHNT and CDR2 YENEEA. The CDR3 is made up of 16 amino acids. The trim removed 1 base at V and 2 bases at J, leaving 6 bases unmatched. CDR3 sequence: CASSLGVAGNQETQYF. The CDR3 nucleotides are TGTGCCAGCAGCTTAGGGGTAGCGGGGAATCAAGAGACCCAGTACTTC.